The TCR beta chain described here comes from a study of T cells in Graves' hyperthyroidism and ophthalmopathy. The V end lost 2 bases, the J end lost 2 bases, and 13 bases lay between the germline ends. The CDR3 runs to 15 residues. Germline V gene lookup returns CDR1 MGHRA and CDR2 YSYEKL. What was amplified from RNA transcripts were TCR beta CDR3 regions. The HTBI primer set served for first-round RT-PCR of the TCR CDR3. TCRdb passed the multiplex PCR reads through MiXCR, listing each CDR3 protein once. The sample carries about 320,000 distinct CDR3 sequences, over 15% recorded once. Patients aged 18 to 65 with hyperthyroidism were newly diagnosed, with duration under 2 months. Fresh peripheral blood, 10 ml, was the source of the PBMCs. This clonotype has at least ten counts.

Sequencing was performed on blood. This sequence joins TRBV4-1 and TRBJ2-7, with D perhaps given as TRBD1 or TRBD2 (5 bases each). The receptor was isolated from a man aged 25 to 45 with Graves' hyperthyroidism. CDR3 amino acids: CASSQFAGTTYEQYF. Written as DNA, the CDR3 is TGCGCCAGCAGCCAATTTGCCGGGACGACCTACGAGCAGTACTTC.